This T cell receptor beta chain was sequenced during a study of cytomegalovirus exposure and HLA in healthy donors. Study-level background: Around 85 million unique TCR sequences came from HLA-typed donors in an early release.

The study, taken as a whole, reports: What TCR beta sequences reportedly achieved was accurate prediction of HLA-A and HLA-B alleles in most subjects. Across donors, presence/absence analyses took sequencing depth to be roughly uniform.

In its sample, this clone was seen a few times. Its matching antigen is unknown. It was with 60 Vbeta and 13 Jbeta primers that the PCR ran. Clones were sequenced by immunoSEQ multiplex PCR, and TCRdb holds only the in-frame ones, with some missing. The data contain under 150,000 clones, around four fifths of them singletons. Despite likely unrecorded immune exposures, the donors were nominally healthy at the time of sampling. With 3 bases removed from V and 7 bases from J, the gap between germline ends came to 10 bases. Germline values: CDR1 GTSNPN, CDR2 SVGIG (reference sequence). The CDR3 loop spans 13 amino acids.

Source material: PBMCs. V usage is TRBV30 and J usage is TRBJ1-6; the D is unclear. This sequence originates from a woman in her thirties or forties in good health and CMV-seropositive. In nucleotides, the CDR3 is TGTGCCTGGAGAAGAGCTCCCAATTCACCCCTCCACTTT. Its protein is CAWRRAPNSPLHF.